A single sample gave rise to the 11 T cell receptor beta chains below, sequenced in a study of blood T cells in healthy people across ages. A second PCR of 7 to 11 cycles used a sample-barcoded 5' primer and a J-beta primer mix. TCRdb recomputed calls from the 5' RACE reads with MiXCR, one row per CDR3 protein. The table records roughly 730,000 distinct CDR3 sequences, roughly three fifths of them present only once. Material for sequencing was blood. Receptor source: a man aged 35 to 55 in good health.

The genes are TRBV24-1 and TRBJ2-1; D is unresolved. CDR3 size: 14 residues. Germline CDR1 reads KGHDR; CDR2 reads SFDVKD. Trimming shortened V by 0 bases and J by 8 bases, and 10 bases separated the two germline ends. CDR3 sequence: CATSDLFGSDEQFF. The CDR3 DNA reads as TGTGCCACCAGTGATTTGTTTGGTTCTGATGAGCAGTTCTTC.

This clonotype was recorded only once. The genes are TRBV7-6 and TRBJ2-7; TRBD2 might be the D (5 bases). Germline-derived CDR1 and CDR2 are SGHVS and FNYEAQ. Trimming stripped 1 base from V and 2 bases from J, with 15 bases between. The CDR3 extends over 16 amino acids. The CDR3 nucleotides are TGTGCCAGCAGCTTAGGATCGCCGGGAACCACCTACGAGCAGTACTTC. This sequence encodes CASSLGSPGTTYEQYF. The full variable domain, completed using reference TRBV7-6 and TRBJ2-7, is GAGVSQSPRYKVTKRGQDVALRCDPISGHVSLYWYRQALGQGPEFLTYFNYEAQQDKSGLPNDRFSAERPEGSISTLTIQRTEQRDSAMYRCASSLGSPGTTYEQYFGPGTRLTVT.

The chain links TRBV20-1 to TRBJ1-4; TRBD1 matches 7 bases. Germline V CDR1 and CDR2: DFQATT, SNEGSKA (reference sequence). V trimming: 3 bases; J trimming: 5 bases; junction bases outside the gene matches: 9. The CDR3 totals 15 residues. The CDR3 DNA is TGCAGTGCTAGTGACCCGGGACAGCTGAATGAAAAACTGTTTTTT. Protein: CSASDPGQLNEKLFF.

This chain connects TRBV9 to TRBJ2-2, with D maybe TRBD1 (6 bases). Germline V CDR1 and CDR2: SGDLS, YYNGEE. V was pared by 4 bases and J by 1 base, with 14 bases between. This CDR3 has 16 residues. The DNA of the CDR3 is TGTGCCAGCAGCCCACGATTGACAGGGAACACCGGGGAGCTGTTTTTT. This gives the protein CASSPRLTGNTGELFF.

The V and J genes are TRBV4-3 and TRBJ2-5, with D possibly matching TRBD2 (5 bases). Per germline, CDR1 LGHNA and CDR2 YSLEER. The CDR3 spans 14 residues. The V gene lost 4 bases and the J gene lost 5 bases, with 14 bases spanning the gap. The CDR3 sequence: CASSRRLRVETQYF. The CDR3 nucleotides are TGCGCCAGCAGCCGGCGTTTGAGGGTGGAGACCCAGTACTTC.

The rearrangement joins TRBV5-6 to TRBJ2-7; TRBD2 is a possible D gene (6 bases). Germline values: CDR1 SGHDT, CDR2 YYEEEE. This CDR3 has 13 amino acids. V shed 5 bases and J shed 2 bases, with 11 bases lying between them. The CDR3, as DNA: TGTGCCAGCAGTAGCGGCCCAGCCTACGAGCAGTACTTC. Translating it yields CASSSGPAYEQYF.

J is TRBJ1-6 and V is TRBV7-9; D may be TRBD1 (6 bases). The V end lost 4 bases, the J end lost 10 bases, and 14 bases lay between the germline ends. Germline CDR1 is SEHNR and CDR2 is FQNEAQ (reference sequence). This CDR3 is 14 amino acids long. In nucleotides, the CDR3 is TGTGCCAGCAGCTCCATAAACAGGGTCTCACCCCTCCACTTT. Translation: CASSSINRVSPLHF.

The chain employs TRBV6-1 and TRBJ1-5; 9 nucleotides align to TRBD1. V lost 2 bases to trimming and J lost 2 bases; unmatched junction nucleotides: 1. Germline CDR1 MNHNS, CDR2 SASEGT. The CDR3 is 15 residues long. CDR3 residues: CASSERDRGNQPQHF. The CDR3 DNA reads as TGTGCCAGCAGTGAACGGGACAGGGGCAATCAGCCCCAGCATTTT.

The rearrangement links TRBV12-3 or TRBV12-4 to TRBJ1-6; D is unresolved. Between the trimmed V and J ends, which lost 6 bases and 7 bases, there was a span of 16 bases. This CDR3 has 15 amino acids. CDR3 loop: CASSFAWDQNSPLHF. The CDR3, as DNA: TGTGCCAGCAGCTTCGCTTGGGATCAGAATTCACCCCTCCACTTT.

The V gene is TRBV6-6, the J gene TRBJ2-5, with 7 bases matching TRBD1. The CDR3 consists of 15 residues. The ends lost 3 bases at V and 1 base at J; junction bases unmatched: 5. The germline V gene has CDR1 MNHNY and CDR2 SVGAGI (reference sequence). CDR3 coding DNA: TGTGCCAGCAGTTATTCGAGGGGGCTCCAAGAGACCCAGTACTTC. As protein: CASSYSRGLQETQYF.

The chain couples TRBV11-1 to TRBJ2-7; 10 bases map to TRBD1. V trimming: 3 bases; J trimming: 3 bases; junction bases outside the gene matches: 8. Per germline, CDR1 SGHAT and CDR2 FQDESV (reference sequence). The CDR3 has 16 amino acids. The CDR3 region is CASSFTSGTGVYEQYF. In nucleotides, the CDR3 is TGTGCCAGCAGCTTTACCTCCGGGACAGGGGTCTACGAGCAGTACTTC.